This record looks at one TCR beta chain sequence and its context. This clonotype showed up many times. Its target antigen remains unknown. Base qualities are not recorded, but no much larger clone differs from it by a single base. The CDR3 starts with the cysteine, ends with the phenylalanine, and has 13 residues. CDR3 DNA only is kept here, 39 bases in frame from base 1. Per the germline V gene (reference sequence), SEHNR is the CDR1 and FQNEAQ is the CDR2. At the junction V is shortened by 5 bases and J by 5 bases, with 13 bases in between. TCRdb names Illumina HiSeq 1500 as the instrument used. The raw public reads went through TCRdb reprocessing: fastp at Q25, MiXCR clone calling, in-frame beta chains kept. Rows with one shared CDR3 protein collapse into an entry with the most common genes and DNA. Within this sample are 400,000 or so distinct CDR3 sequences, with approximately 31% of them counted one time only. Roughly 13% of the sample is in the top ten clones.

The entry originates in a study of T cell repertoires in cytomegalovirus infection (dated by TCRdb to between 2018 and 2021). Looking at the study overall: Donor HLA type was relevant to the analysis, as public TCR beta signatures indicated carriage of CMV infection together with the matching HLA type. Overall study outcomes, separate from this receptor: Cumulative frequency of public TCR beta family members discriminated carriers of CMV infection plus the relevant HLA type in this cohort and an independent roughly 320-donor cohort. In the ex vivo response, HLA-C-restricted CMV-specific TCR beta clonotypes were dominant, and in two of eight donors the single most frequent clonotype came from this HLA-C-restricted group.

This clonotype originated in a human donor in good health (CMV status not recorded). Some clones in this sample may be carry-over from other donors' samples. The sequence is built from TRBV7-9 and TRBJ2-7; a confident D gene designation cannot be given. Source material: PBMCs. The DNA is as follows: TGTGCCAGCAGCCGCGCCCCGGCGAACGAGCAGTACTTC. Its amino acids are CASSRAPANEQYF. This CDR3, with the reference TRBV7-9 and TRBJ2-7 proteins standing in past its ends, gives the full variable domain DTGVSQNPRHKITKRGQNVTFRCDPISEHNRLYWYRQTLGQGPEFLTYFQNEAQLEKSRLLSDRFSAERPKGSFSTLEIQRTEQGDSAMYLCASSRAPANEQYFGPGTRLTVT.